The 12 T cell receptor beta chains below come from one sample, sequenced in a study of blood T cell repertoires in COVID-19. The data were produced by immunoSEQ multiplex PCR, yet TCRdb's version contains in-frame clones alone and is incomplete. The data hold a few hundred thousand clones, with about 89% observed a single time. The sample was peripheral blood. The source of these receptors is a man aged 18 to 30 who had recovered from COVID-19.

The chain recombines TRBV9 with TRBJ2-1; a possible D gene is TRBD2 (6 bases). Between the trimmed V and J ends, which lost 2 bases and 3 bases, there was a span of 15 bases. There are 16 residues in the CDR3. CDR1 and CDR2 from the germline V gene are SGDLS and YYNGEE. The CDR3 coding sequence is TGTGCCAGCAGCGTTTCGGGAGTGGAACACTACAATGAGCAGTTCTTC. Translated: CASSVSGVEHYNEQFF. Variable domain in full (rest from reference TRBV9 and TRBJ2-1): DSGVTQTPKHLITATGQRVTLRCSPRSGDLSVYWYQQSLDQGLQFLIQYYNGEERAKGNILERFSAQQFPDLHSELNLSSLELGDSALYFCASSVSGVEHYNEQFFGPGTRLTVL.

The genes are TRBV9 and TRBJ1-2; TRBD1 might be the D (6 bases). Germline V lookup: CDR1 SGDLS, CDR2 YYNGEE. The CDR3 covers 15 residues. With 2 bases removed from V and 0 bases from J, the gap between germline ends came to 11 bases. CDR3 nucleotide sequence: TGTGCCAGCAGCGTGACGACAGGAGCTAACTATGGCTACACCTTC. Its protein product is CASSVTTGANYGYTF.

CDR3 DNA: TGTGCCAGCACCCCTAGACCGACCAGCTCTGGCTACACCTTC. This translates into CASTPRPTSSGYTF. This sequence joins TRBV7-2 and TRBJ1-2, with D unclear. Germline CDR1 reads SGHTA; CDR2 reads FQGNSA. Trimming removed 7 bases from V and 7 bases from J, with 19 bases in between. CDR3 length equals 14 residues.

The J gene is TRBJ2-2, the V gene TRBV2, with D possibly matching TRBD2 (6 bases). The CDR3 sequence is 14 residues long. V gave up 9 bases and J gave up 4 bases, with 15 bases separating them. Germline CDR1 SNHLY, CDR2 FYNNEI. CDR3 in DNA: TGTGCCAGTTCTAGCGTCCGGAGCACCGGGGAGCTGTTTTTT. Translation gives CASSSVRSTGELFF.

This chain links TRBV15 with TRBJ1-2; 7 bases match TRBD1. This CDR3 is 13 amino acids long. With 5 bases clipped from V and 1 base from J, the junction kept 1 base outside the gene matches. Looked up from germline, CDR1 is LNHNV and CDR2 is YYDKDF (reference sequence). The CDR3 loop reads CATSGDSNYGYTF. CDR3 DNA sequence: TGTGCCACCAGCGGGGACAGTAACTATGGCTACACCTTC.

This chain uses TRBV28 with TRBJ2-5; D not certain. CDR3 length: 11 amino acids. The germline gives CDR1 MDHEN, CDR2 SYDVKM. Trimming stripped 8 bases from V and 5 bases from J, with 9 bases between. CDR3 nucleotide sequence: TGTGCCAGCGGTGTGCGGGAGACCCAGTACTTC. This sequence encodes CASGVRETQYF.

V usage is TRBV6-1 and J usage is TRBJ2-3; TRBD1 matches 7 bases. CDR1 and CDR2 from the germline V gene are MNHNS and SASEGT. Trimming cost V 2 bases and J 4 bases; bases outside gene matches: 9. The CDR3 has 16 residues. CDR3 residues: CASSESGGVPPDTQYF. CDR3 DNA: TGTGCCAGCAGTGAATCAGGGGGAGTCCCACCAGATACGCAGTATTTT.

This clone was detected only once. This chain connects TRBV15 to TRBJ2-7, with TRBD1 identical over 10 bases. The CDR3 spans 15 residues. The V segment lost 0 bases and the J segment 7 bases; nucleotides outside the gene matches: 6. Germline-derived CDR1 and CDR2 are LNHNV and YYDKDF (reference sequence). The CDR3: CATSRDWDRGEEQYF. DNA for the CDR3: TGTGCCACCAGCAGAGATTGGGACAGGGGTGAGGAGCAGTACTTC.

The sample holds a few counts of this clone. The chain carries TRBV11-2 and TRBJ2-7; 10 bases agree with TRBD2. V trimming: 0 bases; J trimming: 3 bases; junction bases outside the gene matches: 2. There are 15 residues in the CDR3. Germline-derived CDR1 and CDR2 are SGHAT and FQNNGV. The CDR3: CASSLELAGDYEQYF. The CDR3 DNA sequence: TGTGCCAGCAGCTTAGAGCTAGCGGGAGACTACGAGCAGTACTTC.

The chain combines TRBV13 with TRBJ2-7, with D perhaps matching TRBD2 (5 bases). V was pared by 8 bases and J by 6 bases, with 14 bases between. Looked up from germline, CDR1 is PRHDT and CDR2 is FYEKMQ (reference sequence). This CDR3 spans 12 amino acids. For the CDR3, the DNA is TGTGCCAGCGCTTTCGGGGTACGCGAGCAGTACTTC. It encodes CASAFGVREQYF.

The J gene is TRBJ2-7, the V gene TRBV6-5, with TRBD1 identical over 10 bases. The CDR3 is 14 residues long. Per germline, CDR1 MNHEY and CDR2 SVGAGI. J was trimmed by 6 bases and V by 6 bases; bases with no gene match: 8. In DNA, the CDR3 is TGTGCCAGCAGGGGGGGACAGGGGATAGGCGAGCAGTACTTC. Amino acid sequence: CASRGGQGIGEQYF.

This chain joins TRBV18 and TRBJ1-1, with 7 bases aligning to TRBD1. Germline lookup yields CDR1 KGHSH and CDR2 LQKENI. V trimming: 8 bases; J trimming: 1 base; junction bases outside the gene matches: 7. The CDR3 runs 14 residues. CDR3 in DNA: TGTGCCAGCGACGAGGGGGCGAGGAACACTGAAGCTTTCTTT. Translated, it gives CASDEGARNTEAFF. Full variable domain (outside the CDR3, taken from reference TRBV18 and TRBJ1-1): NAGVMQNPRHLVRRRGQEARLRCSPMKGHSHVYWYRQLPEEGLKFMVYLQKENIIDESGMPKERFSAEFPKEGPSILRIQQVVRGDSAAYFCASDEGARNTEAFFGQGTRLTVV.